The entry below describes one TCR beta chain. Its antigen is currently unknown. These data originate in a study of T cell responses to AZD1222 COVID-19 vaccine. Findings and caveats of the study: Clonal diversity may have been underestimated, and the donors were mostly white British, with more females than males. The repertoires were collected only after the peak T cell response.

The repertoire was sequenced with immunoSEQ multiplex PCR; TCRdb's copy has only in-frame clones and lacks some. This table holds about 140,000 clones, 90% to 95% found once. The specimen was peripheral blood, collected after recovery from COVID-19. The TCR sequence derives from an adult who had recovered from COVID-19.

CDR3 region: CASSPKGLAGFTDTQYF. The CDR3 coding sequence is TGTGCCAGCAGCCCGAAGGGGCTAGCGGGGTTCACAGATACGCAGTATTTT. This chain joins TRBV5-8 and TRBJ2-3; 9 nucleotides line up with TRBD2. V lost 4 bases and J lost 2; bases outside the gene matches: 11. This CDR3 spans 17 amino acids. Germline V gene sequence: CDR1 SGHTS, CDR2 YDEGEE. The full variable domain, its missing parts supplied by reference TRBV5-8 and TRBJ2-3, is EAGVTQSPTHLIKTRGQQATLRCSPISGHTSVYWYQQALGLGLQFLLWYDEGEERNRGNFPPRFSGRQFPNYSSELNVNALELEDSALYLCASSPKGLAGFTDTQYFGPGTRLTVL.